Sequencing of this T cell receptor beta chain was carried out in a study of T cell responses to AZD1222 COVID-19 vaccine. The CDR3 is 12 residues long. Germline V CDR1 and CDR2: SGHRS, YFSETQ. The V end was cut by 8 bases, the J end by 1 base, with 9 bases between. Findings and limits, study-wide: With two AZD1222 doses given, Spike-specific TCR breadth and depth both rose.

Regarding this clone: The antigen remains undetermined.

The data were produced by immunoSEQ multiplex PCR, yet TCRdb's version contains in-frame clones alone and is incomplete. The repertoire consists of around 99,000 clones, with approximately 89% occurring once and the leading ten covering 6.5% to 10%. The clonotype originates from an adult who received the AZD1222 COVID-19 vaccine. The sample consisted of peripheral blood, taken 28 days after the second AZD1222 dose. The V gene is TRBV5-1, the J gene TRBJ2-5; tentative D call: TRBD1 (6 bases). The CDR3 DNA is TGCGCCAGTAGGACAGCCCAAGAGACCCAGTACTTC. It translates to CASRTAQETQYF.